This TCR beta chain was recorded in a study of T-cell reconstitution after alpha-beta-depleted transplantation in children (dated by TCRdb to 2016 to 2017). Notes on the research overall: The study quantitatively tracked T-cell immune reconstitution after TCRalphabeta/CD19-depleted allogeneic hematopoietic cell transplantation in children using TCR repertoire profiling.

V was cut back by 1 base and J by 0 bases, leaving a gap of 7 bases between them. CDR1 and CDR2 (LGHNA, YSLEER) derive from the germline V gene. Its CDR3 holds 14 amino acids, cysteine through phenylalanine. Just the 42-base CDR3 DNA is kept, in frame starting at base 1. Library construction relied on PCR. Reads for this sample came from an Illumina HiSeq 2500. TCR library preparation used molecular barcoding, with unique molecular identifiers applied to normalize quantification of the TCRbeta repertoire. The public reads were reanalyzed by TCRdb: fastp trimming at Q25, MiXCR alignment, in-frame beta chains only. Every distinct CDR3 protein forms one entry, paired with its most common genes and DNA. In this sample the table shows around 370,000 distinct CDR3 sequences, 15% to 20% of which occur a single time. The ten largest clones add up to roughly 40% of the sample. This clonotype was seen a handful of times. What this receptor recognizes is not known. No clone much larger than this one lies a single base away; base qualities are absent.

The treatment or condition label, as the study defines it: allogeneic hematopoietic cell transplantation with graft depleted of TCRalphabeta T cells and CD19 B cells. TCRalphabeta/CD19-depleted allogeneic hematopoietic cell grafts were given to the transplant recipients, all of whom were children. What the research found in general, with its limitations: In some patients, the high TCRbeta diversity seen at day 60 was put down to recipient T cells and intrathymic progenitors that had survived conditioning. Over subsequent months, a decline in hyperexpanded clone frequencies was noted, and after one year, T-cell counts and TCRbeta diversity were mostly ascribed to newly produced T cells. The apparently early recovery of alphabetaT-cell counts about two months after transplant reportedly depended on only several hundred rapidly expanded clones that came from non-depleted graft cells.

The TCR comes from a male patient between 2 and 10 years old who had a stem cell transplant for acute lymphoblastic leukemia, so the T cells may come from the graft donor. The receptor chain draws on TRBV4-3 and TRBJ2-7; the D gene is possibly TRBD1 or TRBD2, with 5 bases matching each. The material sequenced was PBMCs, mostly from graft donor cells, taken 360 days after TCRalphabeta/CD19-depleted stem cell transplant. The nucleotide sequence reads TGCGCCAGCAGCCAAGTGGGGGACTCCTACGAGCAGTACTTC. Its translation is CASSQVGDSYEQYF.